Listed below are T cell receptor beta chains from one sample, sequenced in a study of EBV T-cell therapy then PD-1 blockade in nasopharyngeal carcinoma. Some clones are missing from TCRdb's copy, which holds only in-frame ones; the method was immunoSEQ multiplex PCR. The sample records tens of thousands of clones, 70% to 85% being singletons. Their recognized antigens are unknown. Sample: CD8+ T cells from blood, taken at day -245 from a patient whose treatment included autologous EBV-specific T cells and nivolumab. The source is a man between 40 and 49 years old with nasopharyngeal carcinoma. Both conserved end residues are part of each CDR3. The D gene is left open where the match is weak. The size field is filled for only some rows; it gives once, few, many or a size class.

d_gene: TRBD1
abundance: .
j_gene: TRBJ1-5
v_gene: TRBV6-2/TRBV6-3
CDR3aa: CASSYGGYRGDQPQHF
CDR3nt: TGTGCCAGCAGTTACGGGGGGTACAGGGGAGATCAGCCCCAGCATTTT

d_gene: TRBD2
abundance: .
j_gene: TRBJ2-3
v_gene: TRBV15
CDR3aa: CAIQPERAGADTQYF
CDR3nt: TGTGCCATACAACCCGAGCGGGCGGGGGCAGATACGCAGTATTTT

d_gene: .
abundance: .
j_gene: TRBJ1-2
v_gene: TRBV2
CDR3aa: CASSPRGGGSYGYTF
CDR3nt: TGTGCCAGCAGCCCAAGGGGAGGGGGGTCATATGGCTACACCTTC

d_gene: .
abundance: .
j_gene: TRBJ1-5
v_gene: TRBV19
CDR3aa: CASSIGRDRSNQPQHF
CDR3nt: TGTGCCAGTAGTATAGGTAGGGACCGGAGCAATCAGCCCCAGCATTTT

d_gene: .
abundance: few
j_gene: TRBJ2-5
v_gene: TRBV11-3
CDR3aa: CASSPFGLRTTQYF
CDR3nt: TGTGCCAGCAGCCCATTCGGCCTAAGGACGACCCAGTACTTC

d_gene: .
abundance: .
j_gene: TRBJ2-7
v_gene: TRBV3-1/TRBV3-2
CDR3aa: CASSHGLTYEQYF
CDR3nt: TGTGCCAGCAGCCACGGACTGACCTACGAGCAGTACTTC

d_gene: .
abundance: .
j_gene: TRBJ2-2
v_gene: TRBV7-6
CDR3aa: CASSLATGELFF
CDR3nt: TGTGCCAGCAGCTTAGCCACCGGGGAGCTGTTTTTT

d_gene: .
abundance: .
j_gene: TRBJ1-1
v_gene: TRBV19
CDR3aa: CASSIEGDFRDTEAFF
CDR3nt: TGTGCCAGTAGTATAGAGGGGGACTTCCGCGACACTGAAGCTTTCTTT

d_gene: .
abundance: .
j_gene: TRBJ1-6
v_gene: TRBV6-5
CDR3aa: CASSYVTGSSPLHF
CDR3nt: TGTGCCAGCAGTTACGTAACAGGGTCTTCACCCCTCCACTTT

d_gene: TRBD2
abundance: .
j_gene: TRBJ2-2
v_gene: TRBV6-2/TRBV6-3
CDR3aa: CASSYSSSGGAGELFF
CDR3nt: TGTGCCAGCAGTTACTCCTCTAGCGGGGGAGCCGGGGAGCTGTTTTTT

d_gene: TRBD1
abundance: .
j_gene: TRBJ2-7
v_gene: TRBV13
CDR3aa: CASSPGQPAEQYF
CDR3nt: TGTGCCAGCAGCCCGGGACAGCCGGCCGAGCAGTACTTC

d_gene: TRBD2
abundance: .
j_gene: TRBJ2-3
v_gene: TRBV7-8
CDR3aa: CASSLLRSGGTDTQYF
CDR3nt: TGTGCCAGCAGCTTACTTCGTAGCGGGGGCACAGATACGCAGTATTTT

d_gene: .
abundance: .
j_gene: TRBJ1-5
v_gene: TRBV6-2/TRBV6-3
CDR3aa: CASSGLGGNSNQPQHF
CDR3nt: TGTGCCAGCAGTGGTCTAGGGGGGAATAGCAATCAGCCCCAGCATTTT

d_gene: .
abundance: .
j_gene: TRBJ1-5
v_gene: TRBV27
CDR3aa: CASSLDWGNQPQHF
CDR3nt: TGTGCCAGCAGCCTAGACTGGGGCAATCAGCCCCAGCATTTT

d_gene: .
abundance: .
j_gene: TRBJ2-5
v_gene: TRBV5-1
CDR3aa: CASSQYGRQETQYF
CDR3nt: TGCGCCAGCAGCCAATATGGAAGACAAGAGACCCAGTACTTC

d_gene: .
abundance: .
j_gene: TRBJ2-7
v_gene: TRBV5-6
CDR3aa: CASSFSSYGYEQYF
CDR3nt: TGTGCCAGCAGCTTCTCGTCGTACGGCTACGAGCAGTACTTC

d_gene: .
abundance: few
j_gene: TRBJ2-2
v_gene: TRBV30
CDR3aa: CAWSAGPPGELFF
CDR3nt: TGTGCCTGGAGTGCAGGACCCCCCGGGGAGCTGTTTTTT

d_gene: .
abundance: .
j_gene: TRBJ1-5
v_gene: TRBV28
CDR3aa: CASSLNTGREDQPQHF
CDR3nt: TGTGCCAGCAGCCTAAACACCGGCAGGGAGGATCAGCCCCAGCATTTT

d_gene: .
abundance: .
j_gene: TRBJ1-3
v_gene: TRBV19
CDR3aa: CASSTGLSGNTIYF
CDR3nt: TGTGCCAGTAGTACGGGTCTCTCTGGAAACACCATATATTTT

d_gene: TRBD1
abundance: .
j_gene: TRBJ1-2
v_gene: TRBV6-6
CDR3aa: CACRGTGVNYGYTF
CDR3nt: TGTGCCTGTCGCGGGACAGGGGTTAACTATGGCTACACCTTC

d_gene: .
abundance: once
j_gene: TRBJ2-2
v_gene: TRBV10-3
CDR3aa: CAIKDDSNTGELFF
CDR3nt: TGTGCCATCAAGGACGACTCGAACACCGGGGAGCTGTTTTTT

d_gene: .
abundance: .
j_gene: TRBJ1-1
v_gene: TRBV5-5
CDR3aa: CASSLGGLGAFF
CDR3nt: TGTGCCAGCAGCTTGGGGGGCCTGGGGGCTTTCTTT

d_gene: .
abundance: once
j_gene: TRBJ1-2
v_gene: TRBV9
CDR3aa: CASSVEAGSGYTF
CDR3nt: TGTGCCAGCAGCGTAGAGGCAGGGAGTGGCTACACCTTC

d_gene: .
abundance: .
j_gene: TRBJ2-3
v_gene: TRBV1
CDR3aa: CTSSQERGCTDTQYF
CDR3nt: TGCACCAGCAGCCAAGAGCGGGGGTGCACAGATACGCAGTATTTT

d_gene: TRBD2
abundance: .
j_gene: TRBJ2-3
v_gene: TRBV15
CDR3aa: CATSRYGLAGPTSTDTQYF
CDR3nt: TGTGCCACCAGCAGATACGGACTAGCGGGGCCGACTAGCACAGATACGCAGTATTTT

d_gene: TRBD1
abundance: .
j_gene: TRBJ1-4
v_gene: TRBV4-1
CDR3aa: CASSQLGTGHEKLFF
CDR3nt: TGCGCCAGCAGCCAACTCGGGACAGGGCATGAAAAACTGTTTTTT

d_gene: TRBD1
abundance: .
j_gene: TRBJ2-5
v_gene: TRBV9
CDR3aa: CASSSSPDRGEETQYF
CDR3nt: TGTGCCAGCAGCTCCAGCCCGGACAGGGGAGAAGAGACCCAGTACTTC

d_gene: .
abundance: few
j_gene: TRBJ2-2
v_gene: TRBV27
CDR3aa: CASSTSSGTTFNTGELFF
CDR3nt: TGTGCCAGCAGTACCTCCTCCGGGACGACTTTTAACACCGGGGAGCTGTTTTTT

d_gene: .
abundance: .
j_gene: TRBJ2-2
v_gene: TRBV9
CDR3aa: CASSVGSGTGELFF
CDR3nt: TGTGCCAGCAGCGTAGGGTCAGGCACCGGGGAGCTGTTTTTT

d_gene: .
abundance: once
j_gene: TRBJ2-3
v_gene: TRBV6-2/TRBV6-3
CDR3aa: CASSYSTRATDTQYF
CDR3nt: TGTGCCAGCAGTTACTCAACCAGAGCAACAGATACGCAGTATTTT

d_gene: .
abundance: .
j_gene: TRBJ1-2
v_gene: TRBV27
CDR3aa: CASSPTGPNYGYTF
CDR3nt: TGTGCCAGCAGTCCGACTGGTCCCAACTATGGCTACACCTTC

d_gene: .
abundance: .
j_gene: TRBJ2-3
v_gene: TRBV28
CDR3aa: CASSFPQGRRMARADTQYF
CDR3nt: TGTGCCAGCAGTTTTCCCCAGGGACGACGGATGGCTAGGGCAGATACGCAGTATTTT

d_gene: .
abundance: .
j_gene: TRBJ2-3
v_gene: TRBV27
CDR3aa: CASSLAGRSTDTQYF
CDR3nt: TGTGCCAGCAGTTTAGCGGGGAGGAGCACAGATACGCAGTATTTT

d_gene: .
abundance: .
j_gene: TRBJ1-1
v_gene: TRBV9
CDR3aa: CASSVKLNTEAFF
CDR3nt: TGTGCCAGCAGCGTAAAGCTGAACACTGAAGCTTTCTTT

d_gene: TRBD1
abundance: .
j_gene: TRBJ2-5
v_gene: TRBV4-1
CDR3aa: CASSYDPGTGGETQYF
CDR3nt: TGCGCCAGCAGCTACGATCCCGGGACAGGGGGCGAGACCCAGTACTTC